Listed below are T cell receptor beta chains from one sample, sequenced in a study of cytomegalovirus exposure and HLA in healthy donors. TCRdb's copy holds only in-frame clones and misses some; the assay was immunoSEQ multiplex PCR. The sample lists 83,000 or so clones; roughly 80% were seen once. Sequenced: PBMCs. Receptor source: a man aged 25 to 40 in good health and CMV-seropositive. The CDR3 runs from the conserved cysteine through the conserved F or W. Each record gives: D gene, J gene, V gene, clone size, CDR3 DNA, CDR3 protein. The D gene is left open where the match is weak. Clone size, where shown, is once, few, many, or a class for clones that have expanded.

d_gene: NA
j_gene: TRBJ2-3
v_gene: TRBV19
abundance: NA
CDR3nt: TGTGCCAGTGGGTGGGCGGGCGGAGTAACAGATACGCAGTATTTT
CDR3aa: CASGWAGGVTDTQYF

d_gene: NA
j_gene: TRBJ1-2
v_gene: TRBV4-1
abundance: NA
CDR3nt: TGCGCCAGCAGCCAAGACGGAACAGATTTTAACTATGGCTACACCTTC
CDR3aa: CASSQDGTDFNYGYTF

d_gene: TRBD1
j_gene: TRBJ1-6
v_gene: TRBV28
abundance: NA
CDR3nt: TGTGCCAGCAGTCCGAGGGACAGGGGTAATTCACCCCTCCACTTT
CDR3aa: CASSPRDRGNSPLHF

d_gene: NA
j_gene: TRBJ2-5
v_gene: TRBV7-9
abundance: NA
CDR3nt: TGTGCCAGCAGCTTAGCTCAGGGGCAAGAGACCCAGTACTTC
CDR3aa: CASSLAQGQETQYF

d_gene: NA
j_gene: TRBJ1-3
v_gene: TRBV7-9
abundance: few
CDR3nt: TGTGCCAGCAGCAGGGAGGGGACGGTCAGGGCCGACACCATATATTTT
CDR3aa: CASSREGTVRADTIYF

d_gene: NA
j_gene: TRBJ2-7
v_gene: TRBV29-1
abundance: NA
CDR3nt: TGCAGCGTTGTTGAGGCCCCCGAGCAGTACTTC
CDR3aa: CSVVEAPEQYF

d_gene: NA
j_gene: TRBJ1-2
v_gene: TRBV4-1
abundance: few
CDR3nt: TGCGCCAGCAGCCAAGTCGGGGGCTATGGCTACACCTTC
CDR3aa: CASSQVGGYGYTF

d_gene: NA
j_gene: TRBJ1-2
v_gene: TRBV30
abundance: few
CDR3nt: TGTGCCTGGAGTGTCGAATATGCTTTGGGACACGGCTCCCTGTTGGCTGGCTACACCTTC
CDR3aa: CAWSVEYALGHGSLLAGYTF

d_gene: TRBD1
j_gene: TRBJ1-4
v_gene: TRBV6-1
abundance: NA
CDR3nt: TGTGCCAGCAGTGGAGGGACAGGGAACGAAAAACTGTTTTTT
CDR3aa: CASSGGTGNEKLFF

d_gene: TRBD1
j_gene: TRBJ2-2
v_gene: TRBV5-1
abundance: NA
CDR3nt: TGCGCCAGCAGCCGAGCTCAGATGACAGGGGCTAAGGACACCGGGGAGCTGTTTTTT
CDR3aa: CASSRAQMTGAKDTGELFF

d_gene: TRBD1
j_gene: TRBJ1-4
v_gene: TRBV5-1
abundance: NA
CDR3nt: TGCGCCAGCAGCTTGGAGGGACAGGGTGGGGAAAAACTGTTTTTT
CDR3aa: CASSLEGQGGEKLFF

d_gene: NA
j_gene: TRBJ1-2
v_gene: TRBV7-9
abundance: once
CDR3nt: TGTTCCAGCAGCTCCAATGGACAACTCTATGGCTACACCTTC
CDR3aa: CSSSSNGQLYGYTF

d_gene: TRBD2
j_gene: TRBJ2-1
v_gene: TRBV29-1
abundance: NA
CDR3nt: TGCAGCGTGACTAGCGGGACTTACAATGAGCAGTTCTTC
CDR3aa: CSVTSGTYNEQFF

d_gene: NA
j_gene: TRBJ2-3
v_gene: TRBV7-3
abundance: once
CDR3nt: TGTGCCAGCCGCTCCCGGAGCACAGATACGCAGTATTTT
CDR3aa: CASRSRSTDTQYF

d_gene: TRBD1
j_gene: TRBJ2-7
v_gene: TRBV14
abundance: NA
CDR3nt: TGTGCCAGCAGCCAAGAGGGACAGTGGGCCTACGAGCAGTACTTC
CDR3aa: CASSQEGQWAYEQYF

d_gene: NA
j_gene: TRBJ1-1
v_gene: TRBV5-5
abundance: NA
CDR3nt: TGTGCCAGCAGCTTGTACGTTCCAGGGGCTGAAGCTTTCTTT
CDR3aa: CASSLYVPGAEAFF

d_gene: NA
j_gene: TRBJ1-4
v_gene: TRBV6-1
abundance: few
CDR3nt: TGTGCCAGCTCGACAGCATCTAATGAAAAACTGTTTTTT
CDR3aa: CASSTASNEKLFF

d_gene: NA
j_gene: TRBJ2-7
v_gene: TRBV21-1
abundance: NA
CDR3nt: TGTGCCAGCAGCAAAGTGAGGTCTTCCCTTTCCGTTGGCTCCTACGAGCAGTACTTC
CDR3aa: CASSKVRSSLSVGSYEQYF

d_gene: NA
j_gene: TRBJ1-5
v_gene: TRBV9
abundance: NA
CDR3nt: TGTGCCAGCAGCGACCAGGGAACCTATCAGCCCCAGCATTTT
CDR3aa: CASSDQGTYQPQHF

d_gene: TRBD1
j_gene: TRBJ1-3
v_gene: TRBV5-1
abundance: NA
CDR3nt: TGCGCCAGCAGCTTGGAACAGGGGGCTCGGAACACCATATATTTT
CDR3aa: CASSLEQGARNTIYF

d_gene: NA
j_gene: TRBJ2-1
v_gene: TRBV27
abundance: NA
CDR3nt: TGTGCCAGCAGTTCGCCCTCAGGGTTTTCCTACAATGAGCAGTTCTTC
CDR3aa: CASSSPSGFSYNEQFF

d_gene: NA
j_gene: TRBJ2-7
v_gene: TRBV18
abundance: NA
CDR3nt: TGTGCCAGCTCACCACCCCACGCGTACGAGCAGTACTTC
CDR3aa: CASSPPHAYEQYF

d_gene: TRBD1
j_gene: TRBJ1-4
v_gene: TRBV4-1
abundance: NA
CDR3nt: TGCGCCAGCAGCCAGACCGGGACAGGCAATGAAAAACTGTTTTTT
CDR3aa: CASSQTGTGNEKLFF

d_gene: NA
j_gene: TRBJ2-1
v_gene: TRBV5-8
abundance: NA
CDR3nt: TGTGCCAGCAGCTTGGGAGGGCTTCTTAACAATGAGCAGTTCTTC
CDR3aa: CASSLGGLLNNEQFF

d_gene: TRBD1
j_gene: TRBJ1-5
v_gene: TRBV28
abundance: NA
CDR3nt: TGTGCCAGCAGTGGACAGGGGGCTGGGGATCAGCCCCAGCATTTT
CDR3aa: CASSGQGAGDQPQHF

d_gene: NA
j_gene: TRBJ2-7
v_gene: TRBV7-2
abundance: NA
CDR3nt: TGTGCCAGCAGCTTAATACGGTCGGGGGAAAGCTCCTACGAGCAGTACTTC
CDR3aa: CASSLIRSGESSYEQYF

d_gene: NA
j_gene: TRBJ2-5
v_gene: TRBV11-3
abundance: once
CDR3nt: TGTGCCAGCAGCAAATCTAGCAAAGAGACCCAGTACTTC
CDR3aa: CASSKSSKETQYF

d_gene: NA
j_gene: TRBJ2-1
v_gene: TRBV14
abundance: NA
CDR3nt: TGTGCCAGCAGCCAAGATCTCCTAGCAGGTAACAATGAGCAGTTCTTC
CDR3aa: CASSQDLLAGNNEQFF

d_gene: TRBD1
j_gene: TRBJ1-5
v_gene: TRBV19
abundance: NA
CDR3nt: TGTGCCAGTAGGGTAAGGACAGGTAAATTCAATCAGCCCCAGCATTTT
CDR3aa: CASRVRTGKFNQPQHF

d_gene: NA
j_gene: TRBJ1-1
v_gene: TRBV2
abundance: NA
CDR3nt: TGTGCCAGCAGTGTCGTACAGACTGAAGCTTTCTTT
CDR3aa: CASSVVQTEAFF

d_gene: TRBD1
j_gene: TRBJ2-5
v_gene: TRBV7-9
abundance: NA
CDR3nt: TGTGCCAGCACCCTGGGGACAGGGGCTCGGGAGACCCAGTACTTC
CDR3aa: CASTLGTGARETQYF

d_gene: TRBD2
j_gene: TRBJ2-1
v_gene: TRBV11-2
abundance: once
CDR3nt: TGTGCCAGCACCTCCGGGGGGGGGAGGTACAATGAGCAGTTCTTC
CDR3aa: CASTSGGGRYNEQFF

d_gene: NA
j_gene: TRBJ1-2
v_gene: TRBV6-5
abundance: NA
CDR3nt: TGTGCCAGCAGAAACCCCGGGGGCTACACCTTC
CDR3aa: CASRNPGGYTF

d_gene: TRBD1
j_gene: TRBJ2-7
v_gene: TRBV28
abundance: NA
CDR3nt: TGTGCCAGCAGTTGGTCAGGGGGCTACGAGCAGTACTTC
CDR3aa: CASSWSGGYEQYF

d_gene: TRBD2
j_gene: TRBJ2-1
v_gene: TRBV6-5
abundance: NA
CDR3nt: TGTGCCAGCTGGGCGGGGGGCGAATACAATGAGCAGTTCTTC
CDR3aa: CASWAGGEYNEQFF

d_gene: NA
j_gene: TRBJ1-4
v_gene: TRBV7-9
abundance: NA
CDR3nt: TGTGCCAGCAGCTTAGCGGGGGCGAACAAACTGTTTTTT
CDR3aa: CASSLAGANKLFF

d_gene: TRBD2
j_gene: TRBJ2-5
v_gene: TRBV5-4
abundance: NA
CDR3nt: TGTGCCAGCAGCTTGAGGACTAGCGGGGGAGAGACCCAGTACTTC
CDR3aa: CASSLRTSGGETQYF

d_gene: NA
j_gene: TRBJ2-5
v_gene: TRBV18
abundance: NA
CDR3nt: TGTGCCAGCTCACCACCCAGTTATCAAGAGACCCAGTACTTC
CDR3aa: CASSPPSYQETQYF

d_gene: TRBD1
j_gene: TRBJ2-5
v_gene: TRBV6-5
abundance: NA
CDR3nt: TGTGCCAGCAGTTACACCGGGACAGGGTGGGGGGAGACCCAGTACTTC
CDR3aa: CASSYTGTGWGETQYF

d_gene: TRBD2
j_gene: TRBJ2-5
v_gene: TRBV7-6
abundance: NA
CDR3nt: TGTGCCAGCAGGGAACTAGCGGGGGGGCGCCAAGAGACCCAGTACTTC
CDR3aa: CASRELAGGRQETQYF

d_gene: TRBD2
j_gene: TRBJ2-3
v_gene: TRBV7-3
abundance: NA
CDR3nt: TGTGCCAGCAGCTTTATTGGTAGCGGGGGGCCCTTAGATACGCAGTATTTT
CDR3aa: CASSFIGSGGPLDTQYF

d_gene: NA
j_gene: TRBJ1-2
v_gene: TRBV6-5
abundance: NA
CDR3nt: TGTGCCAGCAGTGAGGGAGGCAGGGTCTATGGCTACACCTTC
CDR3aa: CASSEGGRVYGYTF

d_gene: TRBD2
j_gene: TRBJ2-1
v_gene: TRBV6-5
abundance: few
CDR3nt: TGTGCCAGCAGTCCAAGCGGGGGGAGTAATGAGCAGTTCTTC
CDR3aa: CASSPSGGSNEQFF

d_gene: NA
j_gene: TRBJ2-6
v_gene: TRBV7-9
abundance: few
CDR3nt: TGTGCCAGCTGGAGGAGTGGGGCCAACGTCCTGACTTTC
CDR3aa: CASWRSGANVLTF

d_gene: TRBD1
j_gene: TRBJ2-1
v_gene: TRBV6-5
abundance: NA
CDR3nt: TGTGCCAGCAGCCGGGACAGGGGGCTCTACAATGAGCAGTTCTTC
CDR3aa: CASSRDRGLYNEQFF

d_gene: NA
j_gene: TRBJ1-6
v_gene: TRBV6-5
abundance: NA
CDR3nt: TGTGCCAGCAGCATCCCGGGAAATAATTCACCCCTCCACTTT
CDR3aa: CASSIPGNNSPLHF

d_gene: NA
j_gene: TRBJ1-4
v_gene: TRBV30
abundance: NA
CDR3nt: TGTGCCTGGAGTGGGGGCACAACTAATGAAAAACTGTTTTTT
CDR3aa: CAWSGGTTNEKLFF

d_gene: TRBD2
j_gene: TRBJ2-3
v_gene: TRBV7-9
abundance: NA
CDR3nt: TGTTCCAGCAGCGAACATAGCGGGGGATCCACAGATACGCAGTATTTT
CDR3aa: CSSSEHSGGSTDTQYF

d_gene: NA
j_gene: TRBJ1-2
v_gene: TRBV6-1
abundance: once
CDR3nt: TGTGCCAGCATTACCGCCCCCGGGGTGTCCTATGGCTACACCTTC
CDR3aa: CASITAPGVSYGYTF